This TCR beta chain is from a study of response to subunit inactivated influenza vaccine. This CDR3 comprises 15 residues. The germline CDR1 and CDR2 sequences are DFQATT and SNEGSKA (reference sequence). J lost 4 bases, V lost 5 bases, and 13 bases had no gene match. Each CDR3 protein is one row after TCRdb ran MiXCR on the RT-PCR reads. The table has about 480,000 distinct CDR3 sequences, 10% to 15% seen once. This clonotype came up many times. The receptor was derived from a man in his fifties or sixties who received an inactivated influenza vaccine. The starting material was PBMCs from blood, obtained more than 35 days after vaccination. The rearrangement uses TRBV20-1 and TRBJ1-1; 7 bases agree with TRBD1. The DNA for the CDR3 is TGCAGTGCTCTCCCAGGGGGAGGGGGCCTCACTGAAGCTTTCTTT. This sequence encodes CSALPGGGGLTEAFF.